The T cell receptor (beta chain) under discussion was sequenced for a study of blood T cell repertoires in COVID-19. Sequencing was performed with immunoSEQ multiplex PCR; in TCRdb, only in-frame clones are kept and a portion is missing. The sample has over 90,000 clones; 80% to 95% are singletons. This clone was observed once. Germline trimming cut 0 bases from V and 4 bases from J; bases unmatched to any gene: 15. The CDR3 sequence is 18 residues long. CDR1 and CDR2 (germline): GTSNPN, SVGIG (reference sequence). This chain connects TRBV30 to TRBJ1-2; TRBD1 aligns across 9 bases. The material sequenced was peripheral blood. This sequence originates from a woman aged 50 to 65 with COVID-19, enrolled during active disease. The CDR3 nucleotides are TGTGCCTGGAGTGTAGTCCGCCGAACAGGGGGCCTATCCTATGGCTACACCTTC. Translated, it gives CAWSVVRRTGGLSYGYTF.